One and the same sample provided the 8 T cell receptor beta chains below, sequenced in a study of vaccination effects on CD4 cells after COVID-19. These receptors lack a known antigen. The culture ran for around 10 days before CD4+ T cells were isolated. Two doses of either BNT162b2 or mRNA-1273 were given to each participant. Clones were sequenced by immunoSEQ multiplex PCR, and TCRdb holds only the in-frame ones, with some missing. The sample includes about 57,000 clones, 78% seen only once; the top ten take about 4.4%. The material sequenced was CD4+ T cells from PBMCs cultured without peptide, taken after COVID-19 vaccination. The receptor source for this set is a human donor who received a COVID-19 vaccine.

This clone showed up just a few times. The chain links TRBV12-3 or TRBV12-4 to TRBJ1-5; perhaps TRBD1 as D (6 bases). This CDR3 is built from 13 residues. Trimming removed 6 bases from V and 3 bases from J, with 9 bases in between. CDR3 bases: TGTGCCAGCAGGGGACAATTCAATCAGCCCCAGCATTTT. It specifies CASRGQFNQPQHF.

The CDR3 sequence is CSVAHQETQYF. The CDR3 bases are TGCAGCGTGGCACACCAAGAGACCCAGTACTTC. The J gene is TRBJ2-5, the V gene TRBV20-1; D is uncertain. The germline V gene has CDR1 DFQATT and CDR2 SNEGSKA (reference sequence). The CDR3 sequence is 11 residues long.

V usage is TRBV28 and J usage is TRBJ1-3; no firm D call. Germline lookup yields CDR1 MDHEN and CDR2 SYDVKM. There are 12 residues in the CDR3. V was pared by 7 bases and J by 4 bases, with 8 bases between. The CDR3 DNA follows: TGTGCCAGCACCCCCCAGGGAAACACCATATATTTT. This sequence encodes CASTPQGNTIYF.

CDR3 bases: TGTGCCAGCAGTTTATTATTTGGGGATTCACCCCTCCACTTT. Protein sequence: CASSLLFGDSPLHF. The V gene is TRBV28, the J gene TRBJ1-6; the D is unclear. CDR1 is MDHEN and CDR2 is SYDVKM in the germline V gene. V lost 1 base to trimming and J lost 8 bases, with 9 bases between them. This CDR3 spans 14 amino acids.

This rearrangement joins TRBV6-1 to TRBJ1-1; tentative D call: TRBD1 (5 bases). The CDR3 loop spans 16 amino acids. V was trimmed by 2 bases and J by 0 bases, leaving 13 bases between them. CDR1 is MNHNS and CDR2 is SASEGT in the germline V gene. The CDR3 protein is CASSETGGVMNTEAFF. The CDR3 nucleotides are TGTGCCAGCAGTGAAACCGGGGGGGTTATGAACACTGAAGCTTTCTTT.

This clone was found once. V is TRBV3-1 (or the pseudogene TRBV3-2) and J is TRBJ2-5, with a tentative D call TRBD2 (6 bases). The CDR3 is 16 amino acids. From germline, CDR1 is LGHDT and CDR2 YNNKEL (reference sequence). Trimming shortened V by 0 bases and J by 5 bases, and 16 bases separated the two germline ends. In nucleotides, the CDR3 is TGTGCCAGCAGCCAAGACCCCGCGCGGGATTGGGAGACCCAGTACTTC. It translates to CASSQDPARDWETQYF.

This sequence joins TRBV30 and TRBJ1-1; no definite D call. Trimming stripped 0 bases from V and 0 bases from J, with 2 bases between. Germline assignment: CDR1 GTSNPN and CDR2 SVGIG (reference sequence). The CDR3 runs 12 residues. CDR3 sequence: CAWSVMNTEAFF. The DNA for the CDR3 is TGTGCCTGGAGTGTTATGAACACTGAAGCTTTCTTT.

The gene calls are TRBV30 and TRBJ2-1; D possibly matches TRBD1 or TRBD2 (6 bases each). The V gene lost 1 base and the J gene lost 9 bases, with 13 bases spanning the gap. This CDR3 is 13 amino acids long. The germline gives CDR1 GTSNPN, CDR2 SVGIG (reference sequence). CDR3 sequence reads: CAWSAGAVVEQFF. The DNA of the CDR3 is TGTGCCTGGAGTGCGGGGGCAGTGGTTGAGCAGTTCTTC.